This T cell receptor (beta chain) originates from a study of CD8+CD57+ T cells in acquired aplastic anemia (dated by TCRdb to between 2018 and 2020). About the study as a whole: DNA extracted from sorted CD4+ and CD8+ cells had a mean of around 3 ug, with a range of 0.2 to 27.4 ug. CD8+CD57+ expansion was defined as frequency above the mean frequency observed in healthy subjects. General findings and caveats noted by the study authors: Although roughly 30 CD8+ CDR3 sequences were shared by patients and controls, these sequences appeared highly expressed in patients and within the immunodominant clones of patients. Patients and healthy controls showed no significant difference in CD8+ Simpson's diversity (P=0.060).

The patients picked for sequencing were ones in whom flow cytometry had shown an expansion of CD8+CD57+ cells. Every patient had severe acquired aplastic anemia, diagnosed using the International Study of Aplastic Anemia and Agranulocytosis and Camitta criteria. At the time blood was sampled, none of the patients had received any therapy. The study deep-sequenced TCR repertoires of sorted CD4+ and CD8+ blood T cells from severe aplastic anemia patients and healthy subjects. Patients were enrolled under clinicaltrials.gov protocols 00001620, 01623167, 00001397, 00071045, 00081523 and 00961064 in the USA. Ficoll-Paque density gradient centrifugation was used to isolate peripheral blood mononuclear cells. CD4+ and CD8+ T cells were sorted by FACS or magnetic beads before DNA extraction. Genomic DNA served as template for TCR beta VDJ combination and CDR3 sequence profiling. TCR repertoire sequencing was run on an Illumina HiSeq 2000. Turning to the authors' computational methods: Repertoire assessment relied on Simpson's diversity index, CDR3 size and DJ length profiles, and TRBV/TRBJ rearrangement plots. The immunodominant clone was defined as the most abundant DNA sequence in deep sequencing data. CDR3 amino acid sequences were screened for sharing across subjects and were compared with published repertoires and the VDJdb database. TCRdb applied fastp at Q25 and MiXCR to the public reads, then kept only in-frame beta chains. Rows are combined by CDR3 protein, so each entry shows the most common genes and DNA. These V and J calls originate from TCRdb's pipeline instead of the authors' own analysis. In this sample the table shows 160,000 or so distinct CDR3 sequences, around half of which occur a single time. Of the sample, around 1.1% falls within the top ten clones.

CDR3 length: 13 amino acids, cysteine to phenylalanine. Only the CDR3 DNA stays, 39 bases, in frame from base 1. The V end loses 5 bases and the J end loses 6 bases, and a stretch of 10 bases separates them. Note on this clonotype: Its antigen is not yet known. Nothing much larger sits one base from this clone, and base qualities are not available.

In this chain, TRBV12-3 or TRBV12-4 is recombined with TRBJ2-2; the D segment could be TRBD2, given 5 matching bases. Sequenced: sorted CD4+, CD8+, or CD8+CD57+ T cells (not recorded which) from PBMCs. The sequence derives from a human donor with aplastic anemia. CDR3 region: CASSRPEAGELFF. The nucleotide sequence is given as TGTGCCAGCAGTCGCCCGGAGGCCGGGGAGCTGTTTTTT.